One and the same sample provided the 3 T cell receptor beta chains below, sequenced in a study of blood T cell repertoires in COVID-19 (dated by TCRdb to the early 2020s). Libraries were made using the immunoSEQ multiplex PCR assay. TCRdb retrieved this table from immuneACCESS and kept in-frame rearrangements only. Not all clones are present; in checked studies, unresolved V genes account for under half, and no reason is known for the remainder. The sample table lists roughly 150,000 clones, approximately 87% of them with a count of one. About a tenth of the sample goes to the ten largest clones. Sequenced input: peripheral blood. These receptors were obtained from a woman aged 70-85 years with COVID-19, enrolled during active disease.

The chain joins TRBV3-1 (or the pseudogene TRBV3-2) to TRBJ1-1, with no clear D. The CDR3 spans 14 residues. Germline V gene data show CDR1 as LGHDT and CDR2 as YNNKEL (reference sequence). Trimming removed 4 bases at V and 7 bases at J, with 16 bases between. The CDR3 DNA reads TGTGCCAGCAGCCCACTTATTTTGACTAGTGAAGCTTTCTTT. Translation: CASSPLILTSEAFF.

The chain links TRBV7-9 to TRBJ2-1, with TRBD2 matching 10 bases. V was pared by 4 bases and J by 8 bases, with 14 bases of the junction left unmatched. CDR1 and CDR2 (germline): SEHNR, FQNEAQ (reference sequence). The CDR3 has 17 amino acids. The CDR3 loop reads CASSSGPGLAKLDEQFF. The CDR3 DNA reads TGTGCCAGCAGCTCGGGGCCGGGACTAGCGAAACTTGATGAGCAGTTCTTC. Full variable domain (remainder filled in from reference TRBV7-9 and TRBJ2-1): DTGVSQNPRHKITKRGQNVTFRCDPISEHNRLYWYRQTLGQGPEFLTYFQNEAQLEKSRLLSDRFSAERPKGSFSTLEIQRTEQGDSAMYLCASSSGPGLAKLDEQFFGPGTRLTVL.

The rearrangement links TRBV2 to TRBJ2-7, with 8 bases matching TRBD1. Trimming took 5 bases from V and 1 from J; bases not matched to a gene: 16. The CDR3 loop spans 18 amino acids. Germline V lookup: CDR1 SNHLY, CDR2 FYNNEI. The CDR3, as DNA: TGTGCCAGCAGTCAAAACGACCGTCGCGGGACAGGTTCCTACGAGCAGTACTTC. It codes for CASSQNDRRGTGSYEQYF.